The source of this T cell receptor beta chain is a study of T cell responses to AZD1222 COVID-19 vaccine. Findings and caveats of the study: Seropositive status at baseline applied to only six AZD1222 recipients. Regions left unmutated in variants are reportedly the target of nearly half of spike-specific TCRs.

Some clones are missing from TCRdb's copy, which holds only in-frame ones; the method was immunoSEQ multiplex PCR. Of about 130,000 clones listed, about four fifths are singletons. In its sample, this clone was seen a few times. What it binds is unknown. The CDR3 has 16 residues. Germline V lookup: CDR1 MDHEN, CDR2 SYDVKM. Trimming took 3 bases from V and 10 from J, leaving 19 bases between them. This sequence joins TRBV28 and TRBJ1-6; D may be TRBD1 (5 bases). This specimen consisted of peripheral blood, obtained on day 0 of AZD1222 vaccination. This sequence was found in an adult in good health. Here the CDR3 reads CASSFPRGTFGSPLHF. CDR3 DNA sequence: TGTGCCAGCAGTTTCCCGCGGGGGACTTTCGGCTCACCCCTCCACTTT.